These T cell receptor beta chains were read from a single sample in a study of CD8+CD57+ T cells in acquired aplastic anemia. MiXCR was run by TCRdb on the reads, yielding one entry per CDR3 protein. The table lists 200,000 to 300,000 distinct CDR3 sequences, 82% of them singletons. Sequencing was carried out using sorted CD4+, CD8+, or CD8+CD57+ T cells (not recorded which) from PBMCs. The source of these receptors is a human donor with aplastic anemia. Each CDR3 is given with its conserved first and last residue. A D gene is named only where the DNA matches it firmly. The size of a clone is reported for some rows only, either as once, few or many, or as a class for expanded clones.

TRBV12-3/TRBV12-4	NA	TRBJ1-1	NA	CASRADLTRNTEAFF	TGTGCCAGCAGGGCAGATCTGACAAGGAACACTGAAGCTTTCTTT
TRBV10-3	NA	TRBJ2-2	NA	CAISRAESGELFF	TGTGCCATCAGTCGAGCAGAGTCAGGGGAGCTGTTTTTT
TRBV7-8	once	TRBJ2-1	NA	CASLGGKGHNEQFF	TGTGCCAGCCTTGGAGGGAAGGGGCACAATGAGCAGTTCTTC
TRBV15	NA	TRBJ2-1	NA	CATRRGRESDAQFF	TGTGCCACCCGCAGAGGCAGGGAGAGCGATGCGCAGTTCTTC
TRBV7-3	NA	TRBJ2-2	TRBD1	CASSPLDRGFTGELFF	TGTGCCAGCAGCCCCTTGGACAGGGGATTCACCGGGGAGCTGTTTTTT
TRBV3-2	many	TRBJ1-5	NA	CASSQDWRTGVNQPQHF	TGTGCCAGCAGCCAAGATTGGCGGACAGGGGTAAATCAGCCCCAGCATTTT
TRBV9	few	TRBJ2-7	TRBD1	CASSVGTGTYEQYF	TGTGCCAGCAGCGTTGGGACAGGGACTTACGAGCAGTACTTC
TRBV7-2	once	TRBJ1-5	NA	CASSPGGPAYLRHHF	TGTGCCAGCAGCCCCGGGGGGCCTGCGTATCTACGCCATCATTTT
TRBV7-3	NA	TRBJ2-5	TRBD2	CASSSSGTWGKTQF	TGTGCCAGCAGTTCTAGCGGGACTTGGGGAAAGACCCAGTTC
TRBV5-6	few	TRBJ1-5	NA	CASSLGEVNNQPQHF	TGTGCCAGCAGCTTGGGGGAGGTTAACAATCAGCCCCAGCATTTT
TRBV9	NA	TRBJ1-2	NA	CASRWERDGLLYGYTF	TGTGCCAGCAGATGGGAGAGGGACGGGCTCTTATATGGCTACACCTTC
TRBV5-1	NA	TRBJ1-1	NA	CASSLAQRQNTEAFF	TGTGCCAGCAGCTTAGCCCAGAGACAGAACACTGAAGCTTTCTTT
TRBV2	once	TRBJ1-5	NA	CASGEVRTIGHYSQHF	TGTGCCAGCGGGGAAGTGAGGACGATTGGGCATTATTCTCAGCATTTT
TRBV7-8	NA	TRBJ1-1	NA	CASSFGGGSVFF	NA
TRBV7-9	once	TRBJ2-5	NA	CASSRGGGVSSQYF	TGTGCCAGCAGCAGGGGCGGGGGCGTCTCCTCCCAGTACTTC
TRBV15	once	TRBJ2-7	NA	CATSRDRGAAGQTTYEQYF	TGTGCCACCAGCAGAGATAGGGGGGCGGCGGGACAGACCACCTACGAGCAGTACTTC
TRBV5-5	NA	TRBJ1-2	TRBD1	CASSSSGGGGYTF	TGTGCCAGCAGCTCCTCAGGGGGAGGTGGCTACACCTTC
TRBV7-9	NA	TRBJ2-1	TRBD2	CASSFQGTGGSDERFF	TGTGCCAGCAGCTTTCAAGGAACCGGGGGGAGCGATGAGCGGTTCTTC
TRBV14	many	TRBJ1-3	NA	CASSQDWSSGNTIYF	TGTGCCAGCAGCCAAGATTGGAGCTCTGGAAACACCATATATTTT
TRBV7-9	NA	TRBJ2-2	NA	CASSFQSGGELFF	TGTGCCAGCAGCTTTCAAAGTGGAGGGGAGCTGTTTTTT
TRBV19	NA	TRBJ1-2	TRBD1	CASSPGRQGPLGGYTF	TGTGCCAGTAGTCCGGGGAGACAGGGCCCATTAGGTGGCTACACCTTC
TRBV7-9	NA	TRBJ2-1	NA	CASSFTSAMSSASQFF	TGTGCCAGCAGCTTTACAAGCGCAATGAGCAGCGCTTCACAGTTCTTC
TRBV7-8	NA	TRBJ2-7	TRBD2	CASNLAGGPNEQYF	TGTGCCAGCAACTTAGCGGGAGGTCCCAATGAGCAGTACTTC
TRBV15	NA	TRBJ2-5	NA	CATSRVHEQETQYF	TGTGCCACCAGCAGAGTACACGAGCAAGAGACCCAGTACTTC
TRBV10-3	few	TRBJ1-5	TRBD1	CAISPQGAGNQPQHF	TGTGCCATCAGCCCACAGGGGGCCGGCAATCAGCCCCAGCATTTT
TRBV20-1	NA	TRBJ1-1	TRBD1	CSARDGDSKNTEAFF	TGCAGTGCTAGAGATGGGGACAGCAAGAACACTGAAGCTTTCTTT
TRBV29-1	once	TRBJ2-1	NA	CSVVAYNEQFF	TGCAGCGTTGTGGCCTACAATGAGCAGTTCTTC
TRBV2	few	TRBJ2-3	NA	CGSVAGGTDTQYF	TGTGGCAGCGTGGCCGGGGGTACCGATACGCAGTATTTT
TRBV20-1	NA	TRBJ1-5	NA	CSAPGQDQPQHF	TGCAGTGCGCCCGGACAAGATCAGCCCCAGCATTTT
TRBV7-9	NA	TRBJ2-3	NA	CASSLAGTQYFRSF	NA
TRBV5-1	once	TRBJ2-1	NA	CASSLGYRQGVYNEQFF	TGCGCCAGCAGCTTGGGTTATCGGCAGGGTGTCTACAATGAGCAGTTCTTC
TRBV9	NA	TRBJ2-3	NA	CASSVDASPTDTQYF	TGTGCCAGCAGCGTCGATGCCTCCCCCACAGATACGCAGTATTTT
TRBV2	NA	TRBJ2-7	TRBD2	CASTRLAGFNEQYF	TGTGCCAGCACTCGACTAGCGGGGTTCAACGAGCAGTACTTC
TRBV6-5	NA	TRBJ2-7	TRBD2	CASSYTSGSGEQYF	TGTGCCAGCAGTTACACGAGCGGGAGTGGCGAGCAGTACTTC
TRBV24-1	NA	TRBJ2-3	TRBD2	CATSSSSGADTQYF	TGTGCCACCAGTAGCTCTAGCGGGGCAGATACGCAGTATTTT
TRBV2	NA	TRBJ1-2	NA	CASSARDMDVDFGYTF	TGTGCCAGCAGCGCACGGGACATGGATGTGGACTTTGGCTACACCTTC
TRBV5-6	NA	TRBJ1-6	NA	CASSLGGERGSPLHF	TGTGCCAGCAGCTTGGGCGGGGAAAGGGGATCACCCCTCCACTTT
TRBV7-9	NA	TRBJ2-3	TRBD1	CASSPGTGHHTHTF	TGTGCCAGCAGCCCCGGGACAGGGCATCACACACATACGTTT
TRBV19	NA	TRBJ2-7	NA	CASSFGGTASYEQYF	TGTGCCAGTAGTTTTGGGGGGACAGCCTCCTACGAGCAGTACTTC
TRBV11-3	NA	TRBJ1-1	NA	CASSLDPTVLNTEAFF	TGTGCCAGCAGCTTAGATCCCACAGTCTTGAACACTGAAGCTTTCTTT
TRBV20-1	NA	TRBJ2-3	TRBD1	CSAWTGGTDTQYF	TGCAGTGCATGGACAGGGGGCACAGATACGCAGTATTTT
TRBV7-6	NA	TRBJ2-1	TRBD2	CASSWTSGTNEQFF	TGTGCCAGCAGCTGGACTAGCGGAACCAATGAGCAGTTCTTC
TRBV2	NA	TRBJ2-6	NA	CASGDGGSYGANVLTF	TGTGCCAGCGGGGACGGGGGTAGCTACGGGGCCAACGTCCTGACTTTC
TRBV11-1	NA	TRBJ1-4	NA	CASSRIGTTNEKLFF	TGTGCCAGCAGCCGGATCGGGACAACTAATGAAAAACTGTTTTTT
TRBV2	NA	TRBJ1-5	TRBD1	CASGQGDINKQPQHF	TGTGCCAGCGGCCAGGGGGACATTAACAAGCAGCCCCAGCATTTT
TRBV9	NA	TRBJ2-7	TRBD1	CASSVGGTGVSYEQYF	TGTGCCAGCAGCGTAGGGGGGACAGGGGTCTCCTACGAGCAGTACTTC
TRBV5-6	NA	TRBJ1-1	NA	CASSLREGHTVSRTEAFF	TGTGCCAGCAGCTTGCGGGAGGGGCACACAGTTTCGAGGACTGAAGCTTTCTTT
TRBV7-9	NA	TRBJ2-5	NA	CASSRQRSGGTDYF	TGTGCCAGCAGCAGGCAAAGAAGCGGAGGGACCGATTACTTC
TRBV7-2	NA	TRBJ2-7	TRBD1	CASSLSTGQYEQYF	TGTGCCAGCAGCCTTTCGACAGGGCAGTACGAGCAGTACTTC
TRBV7-9	NA	TRBJ2-3	NA	CASGYGGTYAQYF	TGTGCCAGCGGGTACGGGGGCACATACGCGCAGTATTTT
TRBV2	NA	TRBJ1-5	NA	CASRDGAARKQYHDF	TGTGCCAGCAGGGACGGGGCCGCCCGAAAGCAGTACCATGACTTT
TRBV11-3	NA	TRBJ2-3	NA	CASSVGRTGTDTQYF	TGTGCCAGCAGCGTAGGGCGAACAGGCACAGATACGCAGTATTTT
TRBV15	NA	TRBJ2-3	NA	CATSSFRSDTQYF	TGTGCCACCAGCTCATTCCGCTCAGATACGCAGTATTTT
TRBV5-6	few	TRBJ1-1	NA	CASSLDRPTPLNTEAFF	TGTGCCAGCAGCTTGGACAGGCCAACGCCGTTGAACACTGAAGCTTTCTTT
TRBV2	NA	TRBJ1-2	NA	CASGDGGTDTHTF	TGTGCCAGCGGGGACGGGGGCACAGATACGCACACTTTT
TRBV12-3/TRBV12-4	NA	TRBJ1-4	NA	CASSLAATNEKLFF	TGTGCCAGCAGTTTAGCTGCAACTAATGAAAAACTGTTTTTT
TRBV7-2	NA	TRBJ1-1	NA	CASSSGLTGNTEAFF	TGTGCCAGCAGCTCCGGGCTGACAGGGAACACTGAAGCTTTCTTT
TRBV4-2	NA	TRBJ1-1	NA	CASSQGSENTEAFF	TGTGCCAGCAGCCAAGGCAGCGAGAACACTGAAGCTTTCTTT
TRBV19	many	TRBJ1-1	NA	CASSMAEGWTEAFF	TGTGCCAGTAGTATGGCAGAGGGCTGGACTGAAGCTTTCTTT
TRBV7-9	NA	TRBJ2-7	NA	CVSSAQGSEQYF	TGTGTCAGCAGCGCACAGGGTAGTGAGCAGTACTTC